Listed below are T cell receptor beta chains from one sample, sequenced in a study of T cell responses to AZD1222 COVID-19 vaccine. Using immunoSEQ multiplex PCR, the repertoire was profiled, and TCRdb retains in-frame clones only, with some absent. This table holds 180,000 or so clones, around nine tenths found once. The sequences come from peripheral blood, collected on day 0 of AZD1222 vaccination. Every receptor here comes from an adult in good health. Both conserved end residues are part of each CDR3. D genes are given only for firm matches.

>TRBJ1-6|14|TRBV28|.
TGTGCCAGCAGTCCGGGGGCAGATAATTCACCCCTCCACTTT
CASSPGADNSPLHF
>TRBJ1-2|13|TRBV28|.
TGTGCCAGCCAGACGGCGCTAAAGGATGGCTACACCTTC
CASQTALKDGYTF
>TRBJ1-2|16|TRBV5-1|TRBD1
TGCGCCAGCAGCTCCAACGTCGGACAGGGATACTATGGCTACACCTTC
CASSSNVGQGYYGYTF
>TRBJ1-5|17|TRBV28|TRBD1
TGTGCCAGCAGTCCTAGGGGGCTCGGGTCGATCAATCAGCCCCAGCATTTT
CASSPRGLGSINQPQHF
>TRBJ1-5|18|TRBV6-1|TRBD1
TGTGCCAGCAGTGTTATACAGGGGGCCCTTTATAGCAATCAGCCCCAGCATTTT
CASSVIQGALYSNQPQHF
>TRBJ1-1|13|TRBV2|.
TGTGCCACCGTGAGGTCGGAAAACACTGAAGCTTTCTTT
CATVRSENTEAFF
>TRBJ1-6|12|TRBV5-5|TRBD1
TGTGCCAGCACAGACAGGGTATCACCCCTCCACTTT
CASTDRVSPLHF
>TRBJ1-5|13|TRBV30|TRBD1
TGTGCCTGGGCGGGACAGGGAAATCAGCCCCAGCATTTT
CAWAGQGNQPQHF
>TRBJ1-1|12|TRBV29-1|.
TGCAGCGTTGTCGGGGAATTGACTGAAGCTTTCTTT
CSVVGELTEAFF
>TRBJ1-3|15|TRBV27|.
TGTGCCAGCTCCACAACAGGGCGCTCTGGAAACACCATATATTTT
CASSTTGRSGNTIYF
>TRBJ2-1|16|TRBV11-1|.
TGTGCCAGCAGCTTTACGAATGGCGGTGTCTACAATGAGCAGTTCTTC
CASSFTNGGVYNEQFF
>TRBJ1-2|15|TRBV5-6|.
TGTGCCAGCAGCTTGGTGGCAGGGAATGGCTATGGCTACACCTTC
CASSLVAGNGYGYTF
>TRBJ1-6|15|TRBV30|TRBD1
TGTGCCTGGAGTGTATTGGACAGGGGAAATTCACCCCTCCACTTT
CAWSVLDRGNSPLHF
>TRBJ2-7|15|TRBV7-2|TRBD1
TGTGCCAGCAGCTCGGACAACTTACAGGGGAACGAGCAGTACTTC
CASSSDNLQGNEQYF
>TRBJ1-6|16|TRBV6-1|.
TGTGCCAGCAGTGAGAGGGAGAATCGCTATAATTCACCCCTCCACTTT
CASSERENRYNSPLHF
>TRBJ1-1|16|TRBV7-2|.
TGTGCCAGCAGCTCCCTGGGTCAGGGTTGGAACACTGAAGCTTTCTTT
CASSSLGQGWNTEAFF
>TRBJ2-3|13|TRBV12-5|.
TGTGCTAGTGGTTTCGGGAGCACAGATACGCAGTATTTT
CASGFGSTDTQYF